This T cell receptor (beta chain) was obtained from a study of blood T cell repertoires in COVID-19. Study-level background: Donors in the United States, Italy and Spain gave samples during acute or convalescent COVID-19.

In the original processing: Cell counts per sample came from amplifying reference gene primers. TCRdb keeps only in-frame clones here, not all; method: immunoSEQ multiplex PCR. V and J calls and clone size are copied from that table; D and trimming were computed from the DNA. The table has a few hundred thousand clones, approximately 84% seen once. The length of the CDR3 is 15 residues. Trimming removed 1 base from V and 0 bases from J, with 4 bases in between. The germline V gene has CDR1 MNHNS and CDR2 SASEGT. The genes are TRBV6-1 and TRBJ2-6; D gene ambiguous. The receptor's source is a man aged 45-65 years with acute or convalescent COVID-19. Source material: peripheral blood. The chain's CDR3 is CASSEGLSGANVLTF. The CDR3 DNA is TGTGCCAGCAGTGAAGGACTCTCTGGGGCCAACGTCCTGACTTTC.